The subject of this entry is one T cell receptor (beta chain). Its antigen is unknown. A second PCR, run for about 7 to 11 cycles, used a sample-barcoded 5' primer plus a J-beta primer mix. Each CDR3 protein gets one entry after TCRdb re-called the 5' RACE reads with MiXCR. This table holds approximately 1.5 million distinct CDR3 sequences, approximately 42% found once. This specimen comes from a study of blood T cells in healthy people across ages. The CDR3 contains 14 residues. The germline V and J ends were trimmed by 4 bases and 4 bases, with 14 bases remaining between them. Germline V gives CDR1 SQVTM, CDR2 ANQGSEA. Overall study findings and caveats: Per-million-T-cell TCR beta diversity fell roughly linearly with age. Possibly, changes in expanded clonotypes were confounded because donor CMV status was unknown. Correlation between TCR beta diversity and naive T cell percentage was strong.

Each donor had roughly 10 milliliters of peripheral blood drawn. Sequencing was done on a sample of blood. This clonotype originated in a woman aged 18-29 years in good health. The J gene is TRBJ2-1, the V gene TRBV29-1; D is undetermined. The CDR3 spells CSVGGQMGYNEQFF. The CDR3 bases are TGCAGCGTTGGTGGGCAAATGGGGTACAATGAGCAGTTCTTC.